This T cell receptor beta chain was obtained from a study of T-cell memory formation after mild COVID-19. With 0 bases removed from V and 2 bases from J, the gap between germline ends came to 11 bases. Germline V CDR1 and CDR2: DFQATT, SNEGSKA (reference sequence). The length of the CDR3 is 15 residues. Details on this clonotype: Its antigen remains unidentified.

Notes on the study in general: A balance of CD4 and CD8 characterized clones contracting day 15 to 85, whereas later expanders leaned CD4+.

MiXCR, applied by TCRdb to the 5' RACE reads, yields one record per CDR3 protein. The sample consists of 500,000 to 550,000 distinct CDR3 sequences, around 21% of them appearing once. The sequence came from an adult woman who had mild COVID-19 (a few samples of this study predate the infection). Cell type and time point are not known. Sequences were obtained from PBMCs or a T cell subset sorted from them (not recorded which). The rearrangement uses TRBV20-1 and TRBJ1-5; D remains unclear. The CDR3 loop is CSARDPRDGNQPQHF. CDR3 nucleotides: TGCAGTGCTAGAGATCCAAGGGATGGCAATCAGCCCCAGCATTTT.